The T cell receptor (beta chain) described here comes from a study of regulatory T cells in long-lasting Graves disease. About the research overall: Disease was considered persistent Graves' disease after over 5 years of antithyroid drugs (with positive TSH receptor antibodies). Study-wide results and limits: Persistent patients had more shared public clonotypes (about 2,700) than new patients (around 1,000).

This CDR3 has 14 residues. Germline CDR1 LNHDA, CDR2 SQIVND (reference sequence). Between the trimmed V and J ends, which lost 7 bases and 4 bases, there was a span of 16 bases. The time point denotes: persistent/refractory GD, antithyroid drugs over 5 years with positive TRAb. The authors made the TCR library using RNA they extracted from PBMCs. This clonotype occurred a few times. Its antigen is not known. The TCR beta library used iRepertoire HTBI primers with Arm-PCR amplification of CDR3. TCRdb reprocessed the multiplex PCR reads with MiXCR, giving one entry per CDR3 protein. The data hold 650,000 to 850,000 distinct CDR3 sequences, with approximately 31% observed a single time.

The specimen was peripheral blood mononuclear cells (PBMCs), collected when the disease was refractory, from a patient treated with antithyroid drugs. This sequence originates from a female donor with Graves disease. The V and J genes are TRBV19 and TRBJ2-5; D may match TRBD1 or TRBD2 (6 bases each). CDR3 region: CASNGGRGRETQYF. The CDR3 DNA follows: TGTGCCAGTAATGGGGGGCGGGGTAGAGAGACCCAGTACTTC.